This T cell receptor (beta chain) was found in a study of blood T cell repertoires in COVID-19. Generated by immunoSEQ multiplex PCR, the TCRdb table keeps only in-frame clones and is missing some. The sample contains 250,000 or so clones, around 84% of which appear only once. In germline, CDR1 is SGHRS, CDR2 YFSETQ. V lost 0 bases, J lost 5 bases, and 4 bases stayed unmatched. This CDR3 region has 15 residues. The genes are TRBV5-1 and TRBJ2-5, with 10 bases lining up with TRBD1. The sequenced sample was PBMCs or T cells enriched from blood (not recorded which). The source is a woman aged 45-59 years who had been exposed to COVID-19. The CDR3 bases are TGCGCCAGCAGCTTGGATGGGACAGGGGTCGAGACCCAGTACTTC. It yields the protein CASSLDGTGVETQYF.